This paragraph covers one TCR beta chain sequence. Some clones are missing from TCRdb's copy, which holds only in-frame ones; the method was immunoSEQ multiplex PCR. The sample has 130,000 or so clones; roughly 91% are singletons. The V and J ends lost 1 base and 7 bases respectively, with 4 bases between them. The germline gives CDR1 LGHDT, CDR2 YNNKEL (reference sequence). This CDR3 spans 12 amino acids. This specimen comes from a study of blood T cell repertoires in COVID-19. Study at large: PBMCs, B-cell-depleted T cells, or T cells provided the cDNA or gDNA that made up the material.

Sequencing was carried out using peripheral blood. This TCR came from a man between 60 and 70 years old with COVID-19, enrolled during active disease. The chain carries TRBV3-1 (or the pseudogene TRBV3-2) and TRBJ2-2; D is unresolved. The CDR3 nucleotides are TGTGCCAGCAGCCAAGGTAACGGGGAGCTGTTTTTT. Encoded protein: CASSQGNGELFF.